A single sample gave rise to the 27 T cell receptor beta chains below, sequenced in a study of radiation and T cells in renal cell carcinoma. Here immunoSEQ multiplex PCR was the method, and the copy in TCRdb shows in-frame clones only, minus some. Found here are roughly 58,000 clones, about three quarters of them singletons; the top ten hold approximately 7%. Noted time point: blood 4 weeks post-SBRT, at nephrectomy. Treatment in this sample: 15 Gy SBRT to primary tumor, nephrectomy 4 weeks later. This specimen consisted of blood, obtained from a patient whose treatment included radiotherapy and nephrectomy. The receptors were sampled from a man aged 55 to 70 with renal cell carcinoma.

The chain links TRBV5-1 to TRBJ1-6, with TRBD1 identical over 9 bases. The junction had 3 bases not matched to a gene; V was cut back by 0 bases and J by 5 bases. The germline V gene encodes CDR1 SGHRS and CDR2 YFSETQ. The CDR3 is 16 amino acids. The CDR3 nucleotides read TGCGCCAGCAGCTTGGTAGGGACAGGGAATAATTCACCCCTCCACTTT. This gives the protein CASSLVGTGNNSPLHF.

As concerns this clone: Sequence at one end of the junction differs from germline and may be a read error. DNA for the CDR3: TGTGCCAACAGTTACTCGACAGGGGATACGCAGTATTTT. Residues: CANSYSTGDTQYF. The chain employs TRBV6-5 and TRBJ2-3, with 7 bases identical to TRBD1. Germline lookup yields CDR1 MNHEY and CDR2 SVGAGI. The CDR3 has 13 amino acids.

This CDR3 is CASSQGQGAYEQYV. In DNA, the CDR3 is TGTGCCAGCAGCCAAGGACAGGGGGCTTACGAGCAGTACGTC. The rearrangement joins TRBV6-6 to TRBJ2-7, with 11 bases that match TRBD1. There are 14 residues in the CDR3. The germline V gene encodes CDR1 MNHNY and CDR2 SVGAGI (reference sequence). After removal of 6 bases from V and 4 bases from J, the junction contained 5 bases not matched to a gene.

The sample holds a few counts of this clone. The chain links TRBV5-3 to TRBJ1-5, with D perhaps TRBD1 (5 bases). TRBV5-3 is flagged as an ORF with uncertain function. The CDR3 is made up of 14 amino acids. Deletions cut 4 bases from V and 5 bases from J, with 13 bases between. The CDR3 DNA reads as TGTGCCAGAAGCGGGACTGTGGGAGATCAGCCCCAGCATTTT. Translating gives CARSGTVGDQPQHF.

CDR3 residues: CASVLRQVSETQYF. CDR3 bases: TGTGCCAGCGTGCTCCGACAGGTCTCGGAGACCCAGTACTTC. The chain employs TRBV2 and TRBJ2-5, with TRBD1 as a possible D gene (6 bases). Trimming removed 8 bases at V and 5 bases at J, with 18 bases between. The CDR3 sequence is 14 residues long. Germline lookup yields CDR1 SNHLY and CDR2 FYNNEI. Complete variable domain (other parts from reference TRBV2 and TRBJ2-5): EPEVTQTPSHQVTQMGQEVILRCVPISNHLYFYWYRQILGQKVEFLVSFYNNEISEKSEIFDDQFSVERPDGSNFTLKIRSTKLEDSAMYFCASVLRQVSETQYFGPGTRLLVL.

The chain links TRBV30 to TRBJ2-7, with unresolved D. V was shortened by 1 base and J by 2 bases, with 9 bases between the two germline ends. The CDR3 covers 13 residues. CDR1 GTSNPN and CDR2 SVGIG come from the germline V gene (reference sequence). CDR3 sequence reads: CAWSGDWTYEQYF. The CDR3 DNA sequence: TGTGCCTGGAGTGGTGACTGGACCTACGAGCAGTACTTC.

V usage is TRBV6-5 and J usage is TRBJ2-2, with D possibly being TRBD1 (5 bases). The CDR3 covers 13 residues. The germline V and J ends were trimmed by 11 bases and 4 bases, with 14 bases remaining between them. The germline V gene has CDR1 MNHEY and CDR2 SVGAGI. CDR3 loop: CAGGQLSTGELFF. In DNA form, the CDR3 reads TGTGCCGGTGGACAACTCAGCACCGGGGAGCTGTTTTTT.

The V and J genes are TRBV19 and TRBJ2-3, with D hard to call. The CDR3 consists of 14 residues. Germline-derived CDR1 and CDR2 are LNHDA and SQIVND (reference sequence). V was pared by 6 bases and J by 4 bases, with 14 bases between. CDR3 nucleotides: TGTGCCAGTAGGAGTGGGGTAGAGGCAGATACGCAGTATTTT. Translating gives CASRSGVEADTQYF.

The chain carries TRBV10-2 and TRBJ2-1, with 15 bases lining up with TRBD2. Losses at the gene ends were 3 bases for V and 2 bases for J; bases not matched to a gene: 5. The CDR3 extends over 18 amino acids. The germline V gene encodes CDR1 WSHSY and CDR2 SAAADI. This CDR3 reads CASSESGTSGGPYNEQFF. CDR3 DNA sequence: TGCGCCAGCAGTGAATCCGGGACTAGCGGGGGGCCCTACAATGAGCAGTTCTTC.

Only one count was recorded for this clone. The CDR3 DNA reads as TGCGCCAGCAGCCAAGATCCGGGACGGGATGTTCAGCCCCAGCATTTT. It encodes CASSQDPGRDVQPQHF. V and J are TRBV4-3 and TRBJ1-5, with D tentatively TRBD1 (5 bases). Trimming removed 0 bases from V and 6 bases from J, with 15 bases in between. Germline-derived CDR1 and CDR2 are LGHNA and YSLEER. This CDR3 has 16 residues.

The chain carries TRBV5-1 and TRBJ1-1; D uncertain. The germline V and J ends were trimmed by 2 bases and 0 bases, with 8 bases remaining between them. Germline V gives CDR1 SGHRS, CDR2 YFSETQ. The CDR3 is made up of 14 amino acids. The DNA for the CDR3 is TGCGCCAGCAGCTTCCCGGGCATGAACACTGAAGCTTTCTTT. Protein product: CASSFPGMNTEAFF.

V gene TRBV11-2 combines with J gene TRBJ2-7; 10 nucleotides match TRBD2. V dropped 1 base and J dropped 3; count of bases not matched to a gene: 6. Germline V lookup: CDR1 SGHAT, CDR2 FQNNGV. CDR3 length: 16 amino acids. The CDR3 bases are TGTGCCAGCAGCTTAGTTCGTCCTAGCGGGGGCTACGAGCAGTACTTC. Protein sequence: CASSLVRPSGGYEQYF.

This rearrangement joins TRBV5-1 to TRBJ1-1; perhaps TRBD1 as D (5 bases). Trimming pared 7 bases from V and 5 bases from J, leaving 18 bases between. The V gene's germline CDR1 is SGHRS and CDR2 YFSETQ. CDR3 size: 14 residues. CDR3 in DNA: TGCGCCAGCGTCTCAGGCCTCGGGGGGACTGAAGCTTTCTTT. Its protein is CASVSGLGGTEAFF.

The chain has TRBV28 and TRBJ1-6; 7 bases are a match to TRBD1. V lost 6 bases and J lost 8; bases outside the gene matches: 10. This CDR3 spans 15 amino acids. CDR1 MDHEN and CDR2 SYDVKM come from the germline V gene. The CDR3 region is CASSPPTGRDSPLHF. In nucleotides, the CDR3 is TGTGCCAGCAGCCCTCCGACAGGGAGAGATTCACCCCTCCACTTT.

The count of this clone is one. One end of the junction fails to match germline, which may point to a read error. The J gene is TRBJ2-3, the V gene TRBV7-9; D gene unclear. The length of the CDR3 is 15 residues. Germline CDR1 is SEHNR and CDR2 is FQNEAQ (reference sequence). CDR3 residues: CASGLSLGSTDTQYF. The CDR3 bases are TGTGCCAGCGGCTTGTCTTTGGGTTCCACAGATACGCAGTATTTT.

This clone came up a few times. This rearrangement joins TRBV7-2 to TRBJ2-1; D gene unclear. CDR1 and CDR2 from the germline V gene are SGHTA and FQGNSA. This CDR3 has 12 residues. Trimming cost V 4 bases and J 6 bases, with 7 bases left between them. In DNA, the CDR3 is TGTGCCAGCAGCTCCAATTCCAATGAGCAGTTCTTC. It specifies CASSSNSNEQFF.

The chain has TRBV29-1 and TRBJ1-2; D unclear. Germline values: CDR1 SQVTM, CDR2 ANQGSEA. V was pared by 0 bases and J by 2 bases, with 13 bases between. The CDR3 covers 15 residues. The CDR3 region is CSVEDNQAENYGYTF. The CDR3 DNA sequence: TGCAGCGTTGAAGATAATCAGGCGGAGAACTATGGCTACACCTTC.

The V call is TRBV6-1, the J call TRBJ1-3, with D unclear. Deletions cut 2 bases from V and 0 bases from J, with 11 bases between. The CDR3 consists of 16 residues. Germline CDR1 and CDR2: MNHNS and SASEGT. The CDR3 region has the DNA TGTGCCAGCAGTGAACCGGGCAGGAGCTCTGGAAACACCATATATTTT. Amino acid sequence: CASSEPGRSSGNTIYF.

This sequence joins TRBV6-4 and TRBJ2-2; 8 nucleotides align to TRBD2. Germline V gene data show CDR1 as MRHNA and CDR2 as SNTAGT. The CDR3 is 14 residues long. V shed 3 bases and J 7 bases; nucleotides not matched to a gene: 4. CDR3 in amino acids: CASSETSGSGELFF. The CDR3 DNA sequence: TGTGCCAGCAGTGAAACTAGCGGAAGCGGGGAGCTGTTTTTT.

The rearrangement uses TRBV5-4 and TRBJ2-5; 16 nucleotides match TRBD2. CDR1 and CDR2 from the germline V gene are SGHNT and YYREEE (reference sequence). With 2 bases clipped from V and 4 bases from J, the junction kept 8 bases outside the gene matches. CDR3 length equals 18 residues. The CDR3 DNA reads as TGTGCCAGCAGCTTCGGGACTAGCGGGAGGGCCTTGGCAGAGACCCAGTACTTC. It yields the protein CASSFGTSGRALAETQYF.

The chain joins TRBV5-6 to TRBJ1-2; 11 positions agree with TRBD1. Losses at the gene ends were 3 bases for V and 7 bases for J; bases not matched to a gene: 2. CDR1 and CDR2 from the germline V gene are SGHDT and YYEEEE. This CDR3 has 13 amino acids. This CDR3 reads CASSWDRGFGYTF. The DNA for the CDR3 is TGTGCCAGCAGCTGGGACAGGGGGTTTGGCTACACCTTC.

V and J are TRBV11-2 and TRBJ1-4; 8 bases match TRBD1. Germline V gene sequence: CDR1 SGHAT, CDR2 FQNNGV. CDR3 length: 16 amino acids. J was trimmed by 1 base and V by 5 bases; bases with no gene match: 6. The CDR3 is CASSTRQGLTNEKLFF. The CDR3 bases are TGTGCCAGCAGCACTAGACAGGGGCTAACTAATGAAAAACTGTTTTTT.

This chain connects TRBV29-1 to TRBJ1-4; TRBD1 is a possible D gene (6 bases). The ends were cut back, 6 bases at V and 6 bases at J, with 20 bases in the middle. Germline CDR1 is SQVTM and CDR2 is ANQGSEA. The CDR3 loop spans 15 amino acids. Here the CDR3 reads CSVSPRGGADEKLFF. The CDR3 bases are TGCAGCGTGTCACCAAGGGGGGGCGCCGATGAAAAACTGTTTTTT.

The chain links TRBV7-2 to TRBJ2-3; D is unclear. V was cut by 3 bases and J by 2 bases, with 6 bases left in between. CDR1 and CDR2 (germline): SGHTA, FQGNSA. The CDR3 has 13 amino acids. For the CDR3, the DNA is TGTGCCAGCAGCTTGGCTAACACAGATACGCAGTATTTT. Translating gives CASSLANTDTQYF.

V is TRBV13 and J is TRBJ1-3, with a tentative D call TRBD1 (5 bases). The CDR3 contains 16 residues. Germline CDR1 and CDR2: PRHDT and FYEKMQ (reference sequence). V was cut by 2 bases and J by 2 bases, with 13 bases left in between. The CDR3 nucleotides read TGTGCCAGCAGCTTATTCGGGGGTTCTACTGGAAACACCATATATTTT. It specifies CASSLFGGSTGNTIYF.

Only a few counts were recorded for this clone. V gene TRBV30 combines with J gene TRBJ1-2, with D unresolved. This CDR3 region has 10 residues. The germline V gene has CDR1 GTSNPN and CDR2 SVGIG (reference sequence). V was shortened by 8 bases and J by 6 bases, with 10 bases between the two germline ends. The CDR3 bases are TGTGCCAGCTATCGGAATGGCTACACCTTC. Its translation: CASYRNGYTF.

This clone came up a few times. V is TRBV29-1 and J is TRBJ1-3; no reliable D call. Germline V gene lookup returns CDR1 SQVTM and CDR2 ANQGSEA. This CDR3 is built from 13 residues. Trimming left V 1 base short and J 0 bases short, with 4 bases between. The DNA for the CDR3 is TGCAGCGTTGAAGTGTCCTCTGGAAACACCATATATTTT. Its protein is CSVEVSSGNTIYF.